This T cell receptor beta chain came from a study of blood T cell repertoires in COVID-19. The overall study: PBMCs, B-cell-depleted T cells, or T cells provided the cDNA or gDNA that made up the material.

Methods used by the authors: Amplifying reference gene primers gave estimates of nucleated cell counts. Produced via immunoSEQ multiplex PCR; TCRdb's table is partial and in-frame only. The D gene and trimming were derived from the DNA, and the V and J assignments and clone size from that table. The sample has 150,000 to 200,000 clones, about 82% seen once; the top ten hold more than 7.5%. Assignment of participants to cohorts was predicated upon participant-reported clinical history. The recovered donors of Cohort 3 showed two negative PCRs, clearance, or symptom resolution. CDR1 and CDR2 from the germline V gene are SGHTA and FQGNSA. The CDR3 is made up of 15 amino acids. The J segment lost 6 bases and the V segment lost 5 bases, leaving 5 bases of the junction unmatched.

Sequencing was done on a sample of PBMCs or T cells enriched from blood (not recorded which). The chain joins TRBV7-2 to TRBJ2-1; the match to TRBD2 covers 12 bases. This TCR was sampled from a woman in her 30s who had recovered from COVID-19. CDR3 nucleotide sequence: TGTGCCAGCAGCGCATCTAGCGGGAGGGCCAATGAGCAGTTCTTC. Translating it yields CASSASSGRANEQFF.